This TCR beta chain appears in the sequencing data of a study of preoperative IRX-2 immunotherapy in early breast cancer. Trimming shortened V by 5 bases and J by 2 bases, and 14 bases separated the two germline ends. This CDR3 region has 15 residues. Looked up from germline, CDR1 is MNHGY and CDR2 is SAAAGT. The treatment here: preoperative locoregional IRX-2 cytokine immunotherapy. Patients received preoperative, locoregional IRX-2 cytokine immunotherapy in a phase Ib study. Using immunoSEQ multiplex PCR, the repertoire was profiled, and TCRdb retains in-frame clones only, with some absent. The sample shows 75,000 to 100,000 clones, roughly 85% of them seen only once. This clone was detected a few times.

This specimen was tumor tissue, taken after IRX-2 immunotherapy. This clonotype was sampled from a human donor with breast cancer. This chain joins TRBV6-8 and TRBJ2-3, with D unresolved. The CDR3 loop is CASSLSPTITDTQYF. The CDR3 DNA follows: TGTGCCAGCAGTCTGTCCCCCACCATCACAGATACGCAGTATTTT.